This entry lists 7 T cell receptor beta chains sequenced from one sample in a study of cytomegalovirus exposure and HLA in healthy donors. Primers: 60 Vbeta forward and 13 Jbeta reverse. Generated by immunoSEQ multiplex PCR, the TCRdb table keeps only in-frame clones and is missing some. This table holds around 210,000 clones. Specimen: PBMCs. The receptor source for this set is a girl aged 2 to 9 in good health and CMV-seropositive.

This chain uses TRBV6-6 with TRBJ2-1, with 8 bases matching TRBD2. The CDR3 loop spans 14 amino acids. Germline V gene sequence: CDR1 MNHNY, CDR2 SVGAGI (reference sequence). The J segment lost 6 bases and the V segment lost 10 bases, leaving 11 bases of the junction unmatched. The CDR3 DNA sequence: TGTGCCACGCAATCGGGGACTAGATCCAATGAGCAGTTCTTC. It specifies CATQSGTRSNEQFF.

CDR3 nucleotide sequence: TGTGCCAGCTCAGCTACTGGACAGTCTCCCCAAGAGACCCAGTACTTC. Its translation is CASSATGQSPQETQYF. The chain employs TRBV18 and TRBJ2-5; D possibly corresponds to TRBD1 (6 bases). Germline V gene data show CDR1 as KGHSH and CDR2 as LQKENI. V was pared by 5 bases and J by 1 base, with 17 bases between. The CDR3 spans 16 residues.

The chain is built from TRBV18 and TRBJ1-2; a possible D gene is TRBD1 (5 bases). Germline V CDR1 and CDR2: KGHSH, LQKENI. The germline V and J ends were trimmed by 6 bases and 3 bases, with 17 bases remaining between them. The CDR3 runs to 15 residues. The CDR3 sequence: CASSQDTSTYYGYTF. The CDR3 nucleotides are TGTGCCAGCTCCCAGGACACGTCAACTTACTATGGCTACACCTTC.

This chain's CDR3 is CASSSGTSGYNEQFF. DNA for the CDR3: TGTGCCAGCAGTTCCGGGACTAGCGGCTACAATGAGCAGTTCTTC. This chain links TRBV7-6 with TRBJ2-1; 11 nucleotides match TRBD2. The CDR3 sequence is 15 residues long. V lost 6 bases to trimming and J lost 3 bases; unmatched junction nucleotides: 4. Germline V gene data show CDR1 as SGHVS and CDR2 as FNYEAQ.

The DNA for the CDR3 is TGTGCCAGCAGCGTGATAGCGGGCTCTGCTTACAATGAGCAGTTCTTC. This gives the protein CASSVIAGSAYNEQFF. The chain recombines TRBV9 with TRBJ2-1; TRBD2 aligns across 7 bases. Germline CDR1 SGDLS, CDR2 YYNGEE. The CDR3 length is 16 residues. Trimming took 2 bases from V and 4 from J; bases not matched to a gene: 9. The whole variable domain, filled in from reference TRBV9 and TRBJ2-1, reads DSGVTQTPKHLITATGQRVTLRCSPRSGDLSVYWYQQSLDQGLQFLIQYYNGEERAKGNILERFSAQQFPDLHSELNLSSLELGDSALYFCASSVIAGSAYNEQFFGPGTRLTVL.

V usage is TRBV6-4 and J usage is TRBJ2-1, with TRBD2 matching over 13 bases. Trimming at V came to 3 bases and at J to 6 bases, leaving 2 bases not matched to a gene. The CDR3 spans 15 residues. The germline V gene has CDR1 MRHNA and CDR2 SNTAGT. CDR3 sequence (DNA): TGTGCCAGCAGTGAAGGGACTAGCGGGATCAATGAGCAGTTCTTC. It is translated as CASSEGTSGINEQFF.

The chain combines TRBV5-4 with TRBJ2-5; a weak D match, TRBD1 (6 bases). CDR1 and CDR2 from the germline V gene are SGHNT and YYREEE (reference sequence). Trimming stripped 4 bases from V and 7 bases from J, with 23 bases between. This CDR3 region has 16 residues. CDR3 DNA: TGTGCCAGCAGCCCCGGTAGGACAGAAGACGCAGGGACCCAGTACTTC. It translates to CASSPGRTEDAGTQYF.